The sequence of this T cell receptor beta chain was determined in a study of OX40 agonist ivuxolimab in advanced cancers. Study at large: The dose-escalation cohort was about 87% male, with a mean age of about 58 years, ranging roughly 20 to 80.

TCRdb keeps only in-frame clones here, not all; method: immunoSEQ multiplex PCR. The sample consists of 65,000 to 90,000 clones, roughly 90% of them appearing once. Between the trimmed V and J ends, which lost 2 bases and 4 bases, there was a span of 9 bases. This CDR3 is 13 amino acids long. Germline assignment: CDR1 SGHNT and CDR2 YYREEE (reference sequence). Specimen: CD4+ or CD8+ T cells sorted from blood, collected in a trial of the OX40 agonist ivuxolimab. The chain is built from TRBV5-4 and TRBJ1-2; a possible D gene is TRBD1 (6 bases). The receptor's source is an adult with an advanced solid tumor such as melanoma, head and neck, liver or kidney cancer. This CDR3 reads CASSFQGSYGYTF. CDR3 DNA: TGTGCCAGCAGCTTTCAGGGGAGCTATGGCTACACCTTC.